This T cell receptor beta chain was recorded in a study of blood T cell repertoires in COVID-19. As for the study in general: Acute-phase and convalescent COVID-19 samples originated in the United States, Italy and Spain. From T cells, B-cell-depleted T cells, or PBMCs came the material, which was cDNA or gDNA.

In germline, CDR1 is SGHAT, CDR2 FQNNGV. This CDR3 has 15 amino acids. V lost 2 bases to trimming and J lost 2 bases, with 11 bases between them. Authors' methods: How many nucleated cells were present was estimated from reference gene primer amplification. Sequencing was performed with immunoSEQ multiplex PCR; in TCRdb, only in-frame clones are kept and a portion is missing. V and J calls and clone size come straight from that table; D and trimming were deduced from the DNA. The sample includes 200,000 or so clones, around 80% seen only once; the top ten take more than 9%. V gene TRBV11-2 combines with J gene TRBJ2-3; perhaps TRBD1 as D (7 bases). The receptor was derived from a woman of 80 years or more with acute or convalescent COVID-19. The sample comprised peripheral blood. CDR3 loop: CASSLRQGLTDTQYF. The DNA for the CDR3 is TGTGCCAGCAGCTTAAGACAGGGACTCACAGATACGCAGTATTTT.